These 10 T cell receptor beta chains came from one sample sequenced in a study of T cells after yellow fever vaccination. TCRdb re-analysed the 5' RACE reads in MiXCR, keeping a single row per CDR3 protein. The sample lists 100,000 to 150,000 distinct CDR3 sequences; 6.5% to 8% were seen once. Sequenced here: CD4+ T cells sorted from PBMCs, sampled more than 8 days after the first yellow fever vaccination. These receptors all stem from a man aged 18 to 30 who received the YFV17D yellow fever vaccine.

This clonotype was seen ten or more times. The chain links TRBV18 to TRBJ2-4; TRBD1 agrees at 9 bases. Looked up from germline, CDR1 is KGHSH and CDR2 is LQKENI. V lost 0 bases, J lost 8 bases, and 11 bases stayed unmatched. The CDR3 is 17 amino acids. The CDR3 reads CASSPPLTTGQGYIQYF. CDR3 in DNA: TGTGCCAGCTCACCACCGCTGACCACGGGACAGGGCTACATTCAGTACTTC.

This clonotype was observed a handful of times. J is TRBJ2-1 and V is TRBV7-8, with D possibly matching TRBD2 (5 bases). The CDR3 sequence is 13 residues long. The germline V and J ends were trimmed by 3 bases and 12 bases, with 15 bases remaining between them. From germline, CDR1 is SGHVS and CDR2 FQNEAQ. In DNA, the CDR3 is TGTGCCAGCAGCTTCTCCCTCGGGGATGGGCAGTTCTTC. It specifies CASSFSLGDGQFF.

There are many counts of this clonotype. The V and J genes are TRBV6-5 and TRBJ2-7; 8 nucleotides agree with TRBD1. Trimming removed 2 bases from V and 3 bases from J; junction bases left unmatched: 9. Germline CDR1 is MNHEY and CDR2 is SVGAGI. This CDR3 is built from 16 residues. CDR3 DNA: TGTGCCAGCAGTTACCCCATCGACAGGGGATTCTACGAGCAGTACTTC. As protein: CASSYPIDRGFYEQYF.

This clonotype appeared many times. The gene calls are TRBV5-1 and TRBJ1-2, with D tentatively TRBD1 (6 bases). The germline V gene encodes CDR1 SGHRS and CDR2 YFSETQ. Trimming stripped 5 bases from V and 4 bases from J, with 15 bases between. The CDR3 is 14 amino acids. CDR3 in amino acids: CASRPGQGSYGYTF. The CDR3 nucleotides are TGCGCCAGCAGACCGGGGCAGGGGAGCTATGGCTACACCTTC.

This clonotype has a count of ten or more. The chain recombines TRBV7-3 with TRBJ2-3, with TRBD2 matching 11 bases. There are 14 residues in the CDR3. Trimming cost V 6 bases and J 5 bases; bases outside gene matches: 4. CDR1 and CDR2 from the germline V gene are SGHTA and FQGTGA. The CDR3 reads CASSRGTSGDTQYF. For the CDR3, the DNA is TGTGCCAGCAGTCGAGGGACTAGCGGAGATACGCAGTATTTT.

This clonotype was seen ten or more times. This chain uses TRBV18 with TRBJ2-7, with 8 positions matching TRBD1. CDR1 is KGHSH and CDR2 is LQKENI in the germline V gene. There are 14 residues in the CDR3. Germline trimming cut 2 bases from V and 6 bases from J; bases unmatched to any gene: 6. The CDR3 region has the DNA TGTGCCAGCTCACCAAAGGCCAGGGGGCGCGAGCAGTACGTC. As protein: CASSPKARGREQYV.

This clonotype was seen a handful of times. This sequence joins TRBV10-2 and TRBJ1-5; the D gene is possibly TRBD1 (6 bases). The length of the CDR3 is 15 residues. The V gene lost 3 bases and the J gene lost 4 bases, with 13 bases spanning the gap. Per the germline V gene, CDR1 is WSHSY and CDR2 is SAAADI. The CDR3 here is CASSETGFENQPQHF. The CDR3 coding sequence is TGCGCCAGCAGTGAAACAGGGTTCGAGAATCAGCCCCAGCATTTT.

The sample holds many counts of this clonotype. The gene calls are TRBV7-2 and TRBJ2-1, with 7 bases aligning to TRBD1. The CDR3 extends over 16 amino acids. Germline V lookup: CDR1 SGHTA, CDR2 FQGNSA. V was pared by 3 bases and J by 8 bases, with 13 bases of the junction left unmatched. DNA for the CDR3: TGTGCCAGCAGCTTTCAGACAGGGAGCTATCCCGATGAGCAGTTCTTC. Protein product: CASSFQTGSYPDEQFF.

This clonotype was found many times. CDR3 region: CASSPFEGADTGELFF. The CDR3 coding sequence is TGTGCCAGCTCACCGTTCGAGGGGGCCGACACCGGGGAGCTGTTTTTT. The chain carries TRBV18 and TRBJ2-2; TRBD1 agrees at 7 bases. CDR1 is KGHSH and CDR2 is LQKENI in the germline V gene. This CDR3 region has 16 residues. V lost 3 bases to trimming and J lost 3 bases; unmatched junction nucleotides: 7.

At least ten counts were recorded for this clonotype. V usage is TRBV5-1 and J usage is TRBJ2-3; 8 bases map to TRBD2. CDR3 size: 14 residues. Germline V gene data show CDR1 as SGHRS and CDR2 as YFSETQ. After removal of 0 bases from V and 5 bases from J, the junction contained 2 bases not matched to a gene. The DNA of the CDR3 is TGCGCCAGCAGCTTGGAAACTAGCGGAGATACGCAGTATTTT. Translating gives CASSLETSGDTQYF.